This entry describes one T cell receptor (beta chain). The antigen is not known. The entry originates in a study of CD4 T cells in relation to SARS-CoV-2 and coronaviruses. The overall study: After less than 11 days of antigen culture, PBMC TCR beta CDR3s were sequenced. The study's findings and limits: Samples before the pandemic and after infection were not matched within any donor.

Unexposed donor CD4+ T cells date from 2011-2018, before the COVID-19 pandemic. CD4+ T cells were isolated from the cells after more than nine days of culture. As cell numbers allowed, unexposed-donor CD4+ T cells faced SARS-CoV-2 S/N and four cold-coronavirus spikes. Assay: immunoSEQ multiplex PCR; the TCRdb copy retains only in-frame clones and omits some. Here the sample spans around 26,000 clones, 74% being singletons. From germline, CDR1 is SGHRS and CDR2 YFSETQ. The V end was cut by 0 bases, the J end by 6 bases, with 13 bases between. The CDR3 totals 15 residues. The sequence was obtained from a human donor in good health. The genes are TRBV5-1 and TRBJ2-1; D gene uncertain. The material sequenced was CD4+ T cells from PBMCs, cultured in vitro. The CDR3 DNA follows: TGCGCCAGCAGCTTGGGAGGTTCGCTTCCCAATGAGCAGTTCTTC. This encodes CASSLGGSLPNEQFF.